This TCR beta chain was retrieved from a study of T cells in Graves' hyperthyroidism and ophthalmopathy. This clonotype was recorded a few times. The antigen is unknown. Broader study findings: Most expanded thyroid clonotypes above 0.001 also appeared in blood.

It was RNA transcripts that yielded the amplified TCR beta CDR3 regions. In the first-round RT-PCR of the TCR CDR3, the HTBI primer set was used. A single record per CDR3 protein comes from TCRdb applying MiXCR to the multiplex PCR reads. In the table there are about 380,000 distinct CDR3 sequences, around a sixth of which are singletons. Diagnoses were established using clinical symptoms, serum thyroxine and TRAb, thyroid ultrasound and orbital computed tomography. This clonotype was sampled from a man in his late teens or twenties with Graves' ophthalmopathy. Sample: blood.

CDR3 nucleotides: TGCAGTGCTAGATATATTTCAGCGGGAACTAGCACAGATACGCAGTATTTT. Residues: CSARYISAGTSTDTQYF. The J gene is TRBJ2-3, the V gene TRBV20-1; 7 positions match TRBD2. With 2 bases clipped from V and 0 bases from J, the junction kept 11 bases outside the gene matches. The CDR3 length is 17 residues. The germline CDR1 and CDR2 sequences are DFQATT and SNEGSKA (reference sequence).